This TCR beta chain originates from a study of radiation and T cells in renal cell carcinoma. Study-wide background: Nephrectomy followed 15 Gy stereotactic body radiation by 4 weeks.

This CDR3 comprises 17 residues. V lost 5 bases to trimming and J lost 5 bases, with 21 bases between them. In germline, CDR1 is SGHTA, CDR2 FQGNSA. Time point in this sample: blood 2 weeks post-SBRT. Treatment reported: 15 Gy SBRT to primary tumor, nephrectomy 4 weeks later. Profiled with immunoSEQ multiplex PCR; TCRdb holds only in-frame clones, not every one. The sample holds 60,000 to 80,000 clones, 82% seen once. General study points: Without pretreatment biopsies, baseline tumor clonotype presence was undetermined.

Worth noting for this clone: Antigen specificity is unknown.

This chain uses TRBV7-2 with TRBJ2-2; perhaps TRBD1 as D (7 bases). The specimen was blood, collected from a patient whose treatment included radiotherapy and nephrectomy. This clonotype originated in a man in his sixties with renal cell carcinoma. In DNA, the CDR3 is TGTGCCAGCAGCCGCAACAGGGGCGGGAAGCAGACCGGGGAGCTGTTTTTT. Translation: CASSRNRGGKQTGELFF.